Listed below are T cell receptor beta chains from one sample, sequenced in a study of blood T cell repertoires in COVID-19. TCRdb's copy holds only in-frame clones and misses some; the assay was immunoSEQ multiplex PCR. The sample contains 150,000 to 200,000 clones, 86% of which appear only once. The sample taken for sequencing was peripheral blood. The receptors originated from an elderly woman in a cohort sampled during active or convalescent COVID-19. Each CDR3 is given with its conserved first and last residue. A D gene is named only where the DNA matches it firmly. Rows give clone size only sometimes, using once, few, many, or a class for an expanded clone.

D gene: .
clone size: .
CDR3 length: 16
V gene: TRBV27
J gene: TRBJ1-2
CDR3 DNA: TGTGCCAGCGGACCTGACAGGCTCACCCTAAACTATGGCTACACCTTC
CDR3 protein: CASGPDRLTLNYGYTF

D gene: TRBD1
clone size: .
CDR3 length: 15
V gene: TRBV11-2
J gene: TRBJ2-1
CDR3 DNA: TGTGCCAGCAGCTTAGATCACAGGGGACACAATGAGCAGTTCTTC
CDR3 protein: CASSLDHRGHNEQFF

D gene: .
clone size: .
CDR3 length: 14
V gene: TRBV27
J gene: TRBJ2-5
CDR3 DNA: TGTGCCAGCAGTCGGCCGGGTTCCTCCGAGACCCAGTACTTC
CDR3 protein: CASSRPGSSETQYF

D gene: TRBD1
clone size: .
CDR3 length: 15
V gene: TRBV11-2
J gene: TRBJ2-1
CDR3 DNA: TGTGCCAGCAGCCCTGGCAGGGGGCCCTACAATGAGCAGTTCTTC
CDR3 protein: CASSPGRGPYNEQFF

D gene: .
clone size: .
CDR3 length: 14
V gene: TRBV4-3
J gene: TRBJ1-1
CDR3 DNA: TGCGCCAGCAGCCCTGGACTCACTACGACTGAAGCTTTCTTT
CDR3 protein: CASSPGLTTTEAFF

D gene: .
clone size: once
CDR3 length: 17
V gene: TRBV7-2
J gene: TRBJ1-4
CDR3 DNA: TGTGCCAGCAGCTTAGTTCAGGGGACCTTAACTAATGAAAAACTGTTTTTT
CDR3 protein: CASSLVQGTLTNEKLFF

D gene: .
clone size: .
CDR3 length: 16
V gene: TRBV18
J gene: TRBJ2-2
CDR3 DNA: TGTGCCAGCTCACAACAGACGGCCTCGAACACCGGGGAGCTGTTTTTT
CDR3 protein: CASSQQTASNTGELFF

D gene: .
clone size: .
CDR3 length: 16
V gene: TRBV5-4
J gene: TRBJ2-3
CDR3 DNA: TGTGCCAGCAGCTTGGGGGGCGGAGGGCCAGGAGATACGCAGTATTTT
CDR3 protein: CASSLGGGGPGDTQYF

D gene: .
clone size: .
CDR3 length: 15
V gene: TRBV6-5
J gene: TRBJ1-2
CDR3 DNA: TGTGCCAGCACCCCCCGCGGGCCGAATAACTATGGCTACACCTTC
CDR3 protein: CASTPRGPNNYGYTF

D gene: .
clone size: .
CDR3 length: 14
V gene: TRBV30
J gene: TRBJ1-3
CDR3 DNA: TGTGCCTGGAGTGTACAGTTGGCAGGAAACACCATATATTTT
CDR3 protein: CAWSVQLAGNTIYF

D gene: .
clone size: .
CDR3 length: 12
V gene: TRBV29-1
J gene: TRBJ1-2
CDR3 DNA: TGCAGCGTTGGGGGGCAGAACTATGGCTACACCTTC
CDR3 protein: CSVGGQNYGYTF

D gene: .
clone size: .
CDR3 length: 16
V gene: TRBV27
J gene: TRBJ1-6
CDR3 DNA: TGTGCCAGCAGCCCAATCCTTCGGGGCAGGGGTTCACCCCTCCACTTT
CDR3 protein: CASSPILRGRGSPLHF

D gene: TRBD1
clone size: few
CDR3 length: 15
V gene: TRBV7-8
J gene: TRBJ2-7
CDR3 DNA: TGTGCCAGCAGCTCCCACCGACAGGGAACCTACGAGCAGTACTTC
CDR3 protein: CASSSHRQGTYEQYF

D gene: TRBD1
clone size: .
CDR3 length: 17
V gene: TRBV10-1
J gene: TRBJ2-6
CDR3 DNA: TGCGCCAGCAGTGACGGGACAGGCGGCTCTGGGGCCAACGTCCTGACTTTC
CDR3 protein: CASSDGTGGSGANVLTF

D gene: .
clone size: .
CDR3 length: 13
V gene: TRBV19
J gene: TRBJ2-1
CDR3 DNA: TGTGCCTGCCGGGCGGGCCAATACAATGAGCAGTTCTTC
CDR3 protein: CACRAGQYNEQFF

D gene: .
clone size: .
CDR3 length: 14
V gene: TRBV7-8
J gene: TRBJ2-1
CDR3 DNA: TGTGCCAGCAGCTCCCACTGGTCCTACAATGAGCAGTTCTTC
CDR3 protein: CASSSHWSYNEQFF

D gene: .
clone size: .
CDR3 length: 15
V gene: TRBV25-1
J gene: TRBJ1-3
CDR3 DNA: TGTGCCAGCAGTGAATCCAGGACAGACCGCAACACCATATATTTT
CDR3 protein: CASSESRTDRNTIYF

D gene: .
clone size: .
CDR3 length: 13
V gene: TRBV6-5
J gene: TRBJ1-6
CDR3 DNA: TGTGCCAGCAGACAGGGCTCAAATTCACCCCTCCACTTT
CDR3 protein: CASRQGSNSPLHF

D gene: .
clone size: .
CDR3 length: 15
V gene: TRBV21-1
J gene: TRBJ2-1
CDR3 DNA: TGTGCCAGCAGCTTCCGGGACAGGGAAGATAGTGAGCAGTTCTTC
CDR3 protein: CASSFRDREDSEQFF

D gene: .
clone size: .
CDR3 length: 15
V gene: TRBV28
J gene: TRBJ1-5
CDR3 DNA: TGTGCCAGCAATTCACCCAGAGGCGGAGATCAGCCCCAGCATTTT
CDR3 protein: CASNSPRGGDQPQHF

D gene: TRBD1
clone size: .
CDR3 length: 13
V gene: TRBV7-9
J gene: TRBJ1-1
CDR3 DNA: TGTGCCAGCAGCTCCAAGGGACAGACTGAAGCTTTCTTT
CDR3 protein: CASSSKGQTEAFF

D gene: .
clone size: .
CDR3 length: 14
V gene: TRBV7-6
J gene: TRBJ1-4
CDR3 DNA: TGTGCCAGCAGCTTACGGGCAACTAATGAAAAACTGTTTTTT
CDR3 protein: CASSLRATNEKLFF

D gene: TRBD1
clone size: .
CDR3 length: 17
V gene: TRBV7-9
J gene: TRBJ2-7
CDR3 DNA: TGTGCCAGCAGCGGGGCCGTCCTGACAGGGATATCCTACGAGCAGTACTTC
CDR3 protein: CASSGAVLTGISYEQYF

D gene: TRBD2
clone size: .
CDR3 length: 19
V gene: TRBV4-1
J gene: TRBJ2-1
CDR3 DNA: TGCGCCAGCAGCCAAAAGGGGCTAGCGGGAGATTACGGAGGCAATGAGCAGTTCTTC
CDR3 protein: CASSQKGLAGDYGGNEQFF

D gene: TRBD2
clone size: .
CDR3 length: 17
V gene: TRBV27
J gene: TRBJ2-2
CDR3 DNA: TGTGCCAGCAGTTTACTAAGCGGGAACTCGAACACCGGGGAGCTGTTTTTT
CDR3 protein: CASSLLSGNSNTGELFF

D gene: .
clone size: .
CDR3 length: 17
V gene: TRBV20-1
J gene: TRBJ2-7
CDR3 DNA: TGCAGTGCTAGTAGTCAGGGTGAAAAAGCCTGGATCTACGAGCAGTACTTC
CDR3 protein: CSASSQGEKAWIYEQYF

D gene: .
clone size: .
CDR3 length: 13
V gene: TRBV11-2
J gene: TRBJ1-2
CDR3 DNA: TGTGCCAGCAGCCCCGCGGGAGGCTATGGCTACACCTTC
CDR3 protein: CASSPAGGYGYTF

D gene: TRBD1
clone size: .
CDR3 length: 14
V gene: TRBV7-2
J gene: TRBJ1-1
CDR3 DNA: TGTGCCAGCAGCATAGGACAGGGGAACACTGAAGCTTTCTTT
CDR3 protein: CASSIGQGNTEAFF

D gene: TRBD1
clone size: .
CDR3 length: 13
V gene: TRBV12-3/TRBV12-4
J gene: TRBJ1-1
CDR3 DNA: TGTGCCAGCAGCCGACAGGGAGGCGATGAAGCTTTCTTT
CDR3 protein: CASSRQGGDEAFF

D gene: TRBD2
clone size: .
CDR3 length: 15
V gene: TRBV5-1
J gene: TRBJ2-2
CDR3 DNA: TGCGCCAGCAGCTCCCTGGCGGGGGGCACCGGGGAGCTGTTTTTT
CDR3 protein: CASSSLAGGTGELFF

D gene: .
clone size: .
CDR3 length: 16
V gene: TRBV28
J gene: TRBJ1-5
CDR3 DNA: TGTGCCAGCAGTGGGGAGGTGGGCATAGGCAATCAGCCCCAGCATTTT
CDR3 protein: CASSGEVGIGNQPQHF

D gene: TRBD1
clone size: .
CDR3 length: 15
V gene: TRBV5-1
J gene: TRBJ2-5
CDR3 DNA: TGCGCCAGCAGCAGCATACAGGGGATAATAGAGACCCAGTACTTC
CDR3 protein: CASSSIQGIIETQYF

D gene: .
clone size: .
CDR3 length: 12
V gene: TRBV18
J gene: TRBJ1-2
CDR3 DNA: TGTGCCAGCTCACGCTCGACTGATGGCTACACCTTC
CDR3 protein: CASSRSTDGYTF

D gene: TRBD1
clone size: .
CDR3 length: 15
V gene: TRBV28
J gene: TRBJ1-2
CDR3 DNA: TGTGCCAGCAGTCCCTGGGACAGGGGGTTTAATGGCTACACCTTC
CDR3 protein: CASSPWDRGFNGYTF

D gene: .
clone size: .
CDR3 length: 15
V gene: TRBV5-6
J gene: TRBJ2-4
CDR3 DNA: TGTGCCAGCAGCCCCATAGGGGCGCAGAGAAACATTCAGTACTTC
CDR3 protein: CASSPIGAQRNIQYF

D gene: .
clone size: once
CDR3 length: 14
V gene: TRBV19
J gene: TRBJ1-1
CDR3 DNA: TGTGCCAGTAGTATGCAGGGCATGAACACTGAAGCTTTCTTT
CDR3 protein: CASSMQGMNTEAFF

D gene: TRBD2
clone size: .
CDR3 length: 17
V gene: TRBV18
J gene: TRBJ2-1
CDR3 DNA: TGTGCCAGCTCACCCCAACTAGCGGGAGACCTTTACAATGAGCAGTTCTTC
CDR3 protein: CASSPQLAGDLYNEQFF

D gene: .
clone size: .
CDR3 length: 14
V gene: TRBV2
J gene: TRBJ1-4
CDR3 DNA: TGTGCCAGCAGTGATGGCCAGTACCTTGAAAAACTGTTTTTT
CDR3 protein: CASSDGQYLEKLFF

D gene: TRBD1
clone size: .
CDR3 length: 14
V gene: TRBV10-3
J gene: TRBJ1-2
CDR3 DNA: TGTGCCATCAGGCGGGACAGGGAAAACTATGGCTACACCTTC
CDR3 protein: CAIRRDRENYGYTF

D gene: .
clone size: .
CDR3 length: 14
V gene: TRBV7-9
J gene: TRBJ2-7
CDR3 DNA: TGTGCCAGCAGCTTAGAGAGGGGGACCTACGAGCAGTACTTC
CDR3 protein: CASSLERGTYEQYF

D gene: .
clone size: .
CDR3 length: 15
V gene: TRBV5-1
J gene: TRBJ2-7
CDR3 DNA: TGCGCCAGCAGACCCCGGAGTCCCTTCAAGTACGAGCAGTACTTC
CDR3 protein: CASRPRSPFKYEQYF

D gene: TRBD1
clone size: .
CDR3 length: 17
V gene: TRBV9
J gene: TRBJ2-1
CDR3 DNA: TGTGCCAGCAGCGCTGCGACAGGGCGGAATCGGGCCAATGAGCAGTTCTTC
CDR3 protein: CASSAATGRNRANEQFF

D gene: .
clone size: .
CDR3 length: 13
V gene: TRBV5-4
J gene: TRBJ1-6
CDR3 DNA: TGTGCCAGCAGCTTGGAGGCGGGCGGACCCCTCCACTTT
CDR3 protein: CASSLEAGGPLHF

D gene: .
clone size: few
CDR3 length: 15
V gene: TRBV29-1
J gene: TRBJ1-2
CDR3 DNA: TGCAGCGTTTCTATGACAGTGGGGCCTTACTATGGCTACACCTTC
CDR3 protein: CSVSMTVGPYYGYTF

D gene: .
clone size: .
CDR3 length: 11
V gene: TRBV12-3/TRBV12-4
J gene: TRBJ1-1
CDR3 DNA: TGTGCCAGCAGTCCGGACAGTAAGTCTTTCTTT
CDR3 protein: CASSPDSKSFF

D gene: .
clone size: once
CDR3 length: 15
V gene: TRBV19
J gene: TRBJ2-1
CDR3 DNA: TGTGCCAGTAGTATTTTTGGGGCCCCCTACAATGAGCAGTTCTTC
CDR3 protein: CASSIFGAPYNEQFF

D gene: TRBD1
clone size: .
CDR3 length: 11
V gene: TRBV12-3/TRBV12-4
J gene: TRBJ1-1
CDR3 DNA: TGTGCCAGCAGACCACAGGGGCGGGCTTTCTTT
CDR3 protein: CASRPQGRAFF

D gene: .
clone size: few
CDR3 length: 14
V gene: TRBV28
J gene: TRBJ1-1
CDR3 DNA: TGTGCCAGCAGACCCTTACAGGGGAACACTGAAGCTTTCTTT
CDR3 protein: CASRPLQGNTEAFF

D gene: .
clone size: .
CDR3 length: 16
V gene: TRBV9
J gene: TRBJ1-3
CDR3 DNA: TGTGCCAGCAGCGTAGGCGACAGGAGATCTGGAAACACCATATATTTT
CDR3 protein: CASSVGDRRSGNTIYF

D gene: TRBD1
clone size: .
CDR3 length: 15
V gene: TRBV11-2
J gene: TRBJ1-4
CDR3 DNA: TGTGCCAGCAGCTTAGGACAGGGAATTAATGAAAAACTGTTTTTT
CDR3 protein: CASSLGQGINEKLFF

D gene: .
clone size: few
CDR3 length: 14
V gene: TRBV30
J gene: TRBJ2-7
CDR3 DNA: TGTGCCTGGAGTGTACGCGGGACGGAGGGCGAGCAGTACTTC
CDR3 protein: CAWSVRGTEGEQYF

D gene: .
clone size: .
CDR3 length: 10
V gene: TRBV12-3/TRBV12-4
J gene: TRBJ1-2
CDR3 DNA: TGTGCCAGCCGTAACTATGGCTACACCTTC
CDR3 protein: CASRNYGYTF

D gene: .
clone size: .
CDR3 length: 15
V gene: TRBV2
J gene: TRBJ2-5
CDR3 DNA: TGTGCCAGCAGCCCCCTCACGACTGGCCAAGAGACCCAGTACTTC
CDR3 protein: CASSPLTTGQETQYF